One and the same sample provided the 22 T cell receptor beta chains below, sequenced in a study of T cell repertoires in cytomegalovirus infection. TCRdb fed the reads into MiXCR, producing one record per CDR3 protein. In the table there are about 900,000 distinct CDR3 sequences, 31% of which are singletons. The antigens for these receptors are not known. Material: cultured CD8+ T cells from PBMCs, obtained from culture after CMV antigen stimulation. The receptor source for this set is a human donor in good health (CMV status not recorded). Some clones in this sample may be carry-over from other donors' samples.

This chain links TRBV7-9 with TRBJ1-1; tentative D call: TRBD1 (5 bases). V was shortened by 5 bases and J by 3 bases, with 19 bases between the two germline ends. The CDR3 contains 16 residues. In germline, CDR1 is SEHNR, CDR2 FQNEAQ (reference sequence). The CDR3 coding sequence is TGTGCCAGCAGCCCTGCCAGGGTGGGCCAGGACACTGAAGCTTTCTTT. It is translated as CASSPARVGQDTEAFF.

The chain combines TRBV28 with TRBJ2-1; TRBD2 agrees at 9 bases. The CDR3 runs to 16 residues. Germline CDR1 reads MDHEN; CDR2 reads SYDVKM. V was clipped by 4 bases and J by 8 bases; unmatched bases: 12. The CDR3 region has the DNA TGTGCCAGCAGTTCCACCGCTGGCGGGGGGGCCGATGAGCAGTTCTTC. Translated, it gives CASSSTAGGGADEQFF. Drawing the rest from reference TRBV28 and TRBJ2-1, the complete variable domain is DVKVTQSSRYLVKRTGEKVFLECVQDMDHENMFWYRQDPGLGLRLIYFSYDVKMKEKGDIPEGYSVSREKKERFSLILESASTNQTSMYLCASSSTAGGGADEQFFGPGTRLTVL.

This rearrangement joins TRBV6-5 to TRBJ1-2, with D perhaps matching TRBD1 (6 bases). CDR1 is MNHEY and CDR2 is SVGAGI in the germline V gene. There are 20 residues in the CDR3. Trimming took off 0 bases at V and 0 bases at J, with 23 bases between the two ends. The CDR3 spells CASSYSDPPYEDRANYGYTF. In DNA, the CDR3 is TGTGCCAGCAGTTACTCAGACCCGCCGTATGAGGACAGAGCTAACTATGGCTACACCTTC.

At least ten counts were recorded for this clonotype. The chain employs TRBV7-8 and TRBJ2-5; TRBD1 or TRBD2 may be the D gene (6 bases each). Trimming left V 5 bases short and J 0 bases short, with 16 bases between. This CDR3 is 16 amino acids long. Looked up from germline, CDR1 is SGHVS and CDR2 is FQNEAQ. CDR3 sequence reads: CASSPPVGGDQETQYF. CDR3 bases: TGTGCCAGCAGCCCCCCTGTGGGGGGCGACCAAGAGACCCAGTACTTC.

As DNA, the CDR3 is TGTGCCAGCAGTTGGGACTCTGGCGGGGCCAACGTCCTGACTTTC. Translated: CASSWDSGGANVLTF. The chain is built from TRBV5-4 and TRBJ2-6; D might be TRBD2 (6 bases). The CDR3 length is 15 residues. Trimming left V 5 bases short and J 4 bases short, with 13 bases between. The germline V gene encodes CDR1 SGHNT and CDR2 YYREEE (reference sequence).

This clonotype was seen a few times. The chain uses TRBV6-1 and TRBJ2-7; the D is unclear. V was pared by 1 base and J by 2 bases, with 12 bases between. The CDR3 length is 15 residues. CDR1 and CDR2 from the germline V gene are MNHNS and SASEGT. The CDR3 nucleotides are TGTGCCAGCAGTGAAGGGCAGGACCTGCCCTACGAGCAGTACTTC. This translates into CASSEGQDLPYEQYF.

On this clonotype: Sequence at one end of the junction differs from germline and may be a read error. The rearrangement joins TRBV5-6 to TRBJ2-1, with 8 bases lining up with TRBD2. The germline CDR1 and CDR2 sequences are SGHDT and YYEEEE. The CDR3 is made up of 15 amino acids. Written as DNA, the CDR3 is TGTGCCAACAGCTTCCGGGGGGGCTCCTACAATGAGCAGTTCTTC. Amino acids: CANSFRGGSYNEQFF. The full variable domain, completed using reference TRBV5-6 and TRBJ2-1, is DAGVTQSPTHLIKTRGQQVTLRCSPKSGHDTVSWYQQALGQGPQFIFQYYEEEERQRGNFPDRFSGHQFPNYSSELNVNALLLGDSALYLCANSFRGGSYNEQFFGPGTRLTVL.

This clonotype was counted a few times. The rearrangement links TRBV27 to TRBJ1-2; no clear D gene. CDR3 length equals 17 residues. Germline lookup yields CDR1 MNHEY and CDR2 SMNVEV (reference sequence). The V gene lost 0 bases and the J gene lost 0 bases, with 14 bases spanning the gap. CDR3 bases: TGTGCCAGCAGTTTATCACCCTTTGGATCTTCTAACTATGGCTACACCTTC. It yields the protein CASSLSPFGSSNYGYTF.

The chain has TRBV7-2 and TRBJ1-2; D ambiguous. CDR3 length: 13 residues. The germline gives CDR1 SGHTA, CDR2 FQGNSA. Between the trimmed V and J ends, which lost 3 bases and 6 bases, there was a span of 11 bases. In DNA form, the CDR3 reads TGTGCCAGCAGCTTGAGGAGTGCTGATGGCTACACCTTC. This sequence encodes CASSLRSADGYTF.

This sequence joins TRBV27 and TRBJ1-5; D gene ambiguous. The V gene lost 8 bases and the J gene lost 0 bases, with 8 bases spanning the gap. The CDR3 runs to 13 residues. The germline V gene has CDR1 MNHEY and CDR2 SMNVEV (reference sequence). The CDR3 region has the DNA TGTGCCAGCTTCGGCGATAGCAATCAGCCCCAGCATTTT. Protein: CASFGDSNQPQHF.

This clonotype appeared once. The chain uses TRBV19 and TRBJ2-1; 9 bases are a match to TRBD1. In germline, CDR1 is LNHDA, CDR2 SQIVND (reference sequence). This CDR3 has 16 residues. After removal of 5 bases from V and 6 bases from J, the junction contained 11 bases not matched to a gene. The CDR3, as DNA: TGTGCCAGTAGTCCCTTTGGGACAGGGATGGGCAATGAGCAGTTCTTC. Translation: CASSPFGTGMGNEQFF.

The chain joins TRBV7-9 to TRBJ2-5; D unresolved. CDR1 SEHNR and CDR2 FQNEAQ come from the germline V gene (reference sequence). CDR3 length: 14 residues. The germline V and J ends were trimmed by 4 bases and 5 bases, with 14 bases remaining between them. CDR3 protein: CASSSRQDRETQYF. In nucleotides, the CDR3 is TGTGCCAGCAGCTCAAGGCAGGATCGGGAGACCCAGTACTTC.

This clonotype occurred a few times. The chain uses TRBV7-6 and TRBJ1-1; no clear D gene. CDR1 and CDR2 (germline): SGHVS, FNYEAQ. Trimming cost V 5 bases and J 0 bases, with 28 bases left between them. This CDR3 contains 20 residues. CDR3: CASSRPKRFGPDHMNTEAFF. CDR3 nucleotides: TGTGCCAGCAGCCGTCCTAAAAGATTTGGACCCGACCATATGAACACTGAAGCTTTCTTT.

Only one count was recorded for this clonotype. This may be a read error, as it is one base from a much larger clone. This rearrangement joins TRBV7-2 to TRBJ2-7; D is uncertain. The V gene lost 4 bases and the J gene lost 5 bases, with 18 bases spanning the gap. The CDR3 extends over 15 amino acids. Germline CDR1 reads SGHTA; CDR2 reads FQGNSA. The CDR3 spells CASSYLAIPRHEQYF. CDR3 DNA: TGTGCCAGCAGCTATCTGGCCATTCCCCGCCACGAGCAGTACTTC.

Concerning this clonotype: Given a much more abundant clone one base away, this may be a read error. This rearrangement joins TRBV7-8 to TRBJ2-1; D call uncertain. This CDR3 spans 17 amino acids. From germline, CDR1 is SGHVS and CDR2 FQNEAQ. CDR3 loop: CANSLFESISSYNEQFF. The CDR3 DNA reads TGTGCCAACAGCTTGTTTGAAAGCATAAGCTCCTACAATGAGCAGTTCTTC.

The chain recombines TRBV6-5 with TRBJ1-2; D gene unclear. The CDR3 covers 12 residues. V was trimmed by 10 bases and J by 6 bases, leaving 15 bases between them. Germline assignment: CDR1 MNHEY and CDR2 SVGAGI. The CDR3 loop is CATWTHPNGYTF. CDR3 bases: TGTGCCACCTGGACCCACCCCAATGGCTACACCTTC.

The CDR3 spells CASSQDRWETQYF. CDR3 nucleotide sequence: TGCGCCAGCAGCCAAGATCGGTGGGAGACCCAGTACTTC. The V call is TRBV4-3, the J call TRBJ2-5; no clear D gene. V lost 0 bases to trimming and J lost 5 bases, with 7 bases between them. Germline V gene lookup returns CDR1 LGHNA and CDR2 YSLEER. CDR3 length equals 13 residues.

V is TRBV12-5 and J is TRBJ2-1; D is unresolved. The V gene lost 3 bases and the J gene lost 7 bases, with 4 bases spanning the gap. Germline-derived CDR1 and CDR2 are LGHNT and FRNRAP. This CDR3 comprises 11 residues. The chain's CDR3 is CASGFNNEQFF. CDR3 sequence (DNA): TGTGCTAGTGGTTTTAATAATGAGCAGTTCTTC.

This clonotype was seen a handful of times. The chain couples TRBV11-2 to TRBJ2-5, with a tentative D call TRBD2 (7 bases). The CDR3 runs to 16 residues. CDR1 is SGHAT and CDR2 is FQNNGV in the germline V gene. With 4 bases removed from V and 4 bases from J, the gap between germline ends came to 19 bases. The CDR3 bases are TGTGCCAGCAGCTCCGAAGTGGGGGGGCGGGGAGAGACCCAGTACTTC. Translated: CASSSEVGGRGETQYF.

The chain joins TRBV7-3 to TRBJ2-1; 13 nucleotides line up with TRBD2. Germline CDR1 is SGHTA and CDR2 is FQGTGA. This CDR3 has 16 residues. The V and J ends lost 2 bases and 9 bases, in that order; junction bases with no gene match: 7. For the CDR3, the DNA is TGTGCCAGCAGCTTAGGGACTAGCGGGATACTCGCTGAGCAGTTCTTC. It is translated as CASSLGTSGILAEQFF.

The sample holds a few counts of this clonotype. This chain uses TRBV7-6 with TRBJ2-1; 10 bases fit TRBD2. The length of the CDR3 is 15 residues. J was trimmed by 8 bases and V by 2 bases; bases with no gene match: 6. Germline lookup yields CDR1 SGHVS and CDR2 FNYEAQ. CDR3 amino acids: CASSLSAGGLDEQFF. CDR3 sequence (DNA): TGTGCCAGCAGCTTATCAGCGGGGGGGCTGGATGAGCAGTTCTTC. The whole variable domain, filled in from reference TRBV7-6 and TRBJ2-1, reads GAGVSQSPRYKVTKRGQDVALRCDPISGHVSLYWYRQALGQGPEFLTYFNYEAQQDKSGLPNDRFSAERPEGSISTLTIQRTEQRDSAMYRCASSLSAGGLDEQFFGPGTRLTVL.

This clonotype was recorded only once. This chain links TRBV27 with TRBJ1-1; 8 bases match TRBD1. Germline V gene data show CDR1 as MNHEY and CDR2 as SMNVEV (reference sequence). V gave up 3 bases and J gave up 7 bases; unmatched junction bases: 7. CDR3 length: 14 amino acids. DNA for the CDR3: TGTGCCAGCAGTTTTGGCAGGGGGCGAAGTGAAGCTTTCTTT. Translation: CASSFGRGRSEAFF.